This TCR beta chain was sequenced in a study of regulatory T cells in long-lasting Graves disease. Whole-study findings and limits: Graves' patients with persistent disease showed TCR diversity lower than patients newly diagnosed. Favoring TRBV28, TRBJ1-2 and TRBJ2-5 was a feature seen in persistent disease.

At least ten counts were recorded for this clonotype. The antigen is not known. Combining iRepertoire HTBI primers with Arm-PCR of CDR3 regions, the authors built TCR beta libraries. MiXCR, applied by TCRdb to the multiplex PCR reads, yields one record per CDR3 protein. The sample yields about 430,000 distinct CDR3 sequences, over 12% seen once. The CDR3 loop spans 13 amino acids. V was shortened by 4 bases and J by 5 bases, with 9 bases between the two germline ends. Time point denoted: newly diagnosed GD, antithyroid drugs for less than 3 months. PBMC RNA served as the TCR library source. This sample was also put to use in a study of T cells in Graves' hyperthyroidism and ophthalmopathy.

The source was peripheral blood mononuclear cells (PBMCs), collected at new diagnosis, from a patient treated with antithyroid drugs. This clonotype was sampled from a woman between 40 and 55 years old with Graves disease. This chain links TRBV12-3 or TRBV12-4 with TRBJ2-1; D is ambiguous. The CDR3 loop reads CASSSPSNNEQFF. In DNA form, the CDR3 reads TGTGCCAGCAGTTCCCCATCCAACAATGAGCAGTTCTTC.